The rows below give T cell receptor beta chains drawn from one sample of a study of T cell responses to AZD1222 COVID-19 vaccine. Using immunoSEQ multiplex PCR, the repertoire was profiled, and TCRdb retains in-frame clones only, with some absent. The repertoire holds 100,000 to 150,000 clones, with roughly 90% as singletons. The specimen comprised peripheral blood, sampled 28 days after the second AZD1222 dose. The receptor set was obtained from an adult who received the AZD1222 COVID-19 vaccine. Each CDR3 is given with its conserved first and last residue. The D gene is left open where the match is weak. Some rows mark clone size as missing; the rest say once, few, many or name a class of expanded clone.

abundance,d_gene,v_gene,j_gene,CDR3aa,CDR3nt
-,-,TRBV5-1,TRBJ1-1,CASSLVQARTEAFF,TGCGCCAGCAGCTTGGTACAGGCGAGGACTGAAGCTTTCTTT
-,TRBD1,TRBV10-2,TRBJ1-2,CASRPRDRGFDGYTF,TGCGCCAGCCGCCCCAGGGACAGGGGGTTTGATGGCTACACCTTC
once,-,TRBV5-1,TRBJ1-3,CASSDPQITSGNTIYF,TGCGCCAGCAGCGACCCACAGATTACCTCTGGAAACACCATATATTTT
-,-,TRBV5-4,TRBJ1-6,CASSYGQTSSYNSPLHF,TGTGCCAGCAGTTACGGACAGACTTCCTCCTATAATTCACCCCTCCACTTT
-,-,TRBV19,TRBJ1-5,CASSSRENSQPQHF,TGTGCCAGTAGTAGCCGGGAAAACAGTCAGCCCCAGCATTTT
-,TRBD1,TRBV19,TRBJ2-7,CASSKDRVDYEQYF,TGTGCCAGTAGCAAGGACAGGGTAGACTACGAGCAGTACTTC
once,TRBD1,TRBV5-1,TRBJ1-3,CASSLTTGGSGNTIYF,TGCGCCAGCAGCTTGACAACAGGGGGCTCTGGAAACACCATATATTTT
-,-,TRBV24-1,TRBJ2-3,CATSDFTARGNTDTQYF,TGTGCCACCAGTGATTTTACAGCCCGAGGCAATACAGATACGCAGTATTTT
-,-,TRBV15,TRBJ1-4,CATSRSITQGAGGEKLFF,TGTGCCACCAGCAGATCTATTACCCAAGGGGCCGGCGGAGAAAAACTGTTTTTT
-,-,TRBV28,TRBJ2-2,CASRPSGAQLNTGELFF,TGTGCCAGCAGGCCTTCTGGAGCGCAACTTAACACCGGGGAGCTGTTTTTT
-,-,TRBV28,TRBJ2-3,CASSLRGYETDTQYF,TGTGCCAGCAGTTTGAGGGGGTACGAGACAGATACGCAGTATTTT
few,TRBD1,TRBV13,TRBJ1-1,CASSGTWGQGDTEAFF,TGTGCCAGCAGCGGAACATGGGGACAGGGGGACACTGAAGCTTTCTTT
-,TRBD1,TRBV7-9,TRBJ2-3,CASSLGTDRDTQYF,TGTGCCAGCAGCCTCGGGACAGATCGAGATACGCAGTATTTT
-,-,TRBV27,TRBJ1-5,CASSPNSQPQHF,TGTGCCAGCAGCCCGAACAGTCAGCCCCAGCATTTT
-,TRBD2,TRBV7-9,TRBJ2-1,CASLAGHGSYNEQFF,TGTGCCAGCTTAGCGGGACACGGCTCCTACAATGAGCAGTTCTTC
once,-,TRBV7-2,TRBJ2-1,CASSAHRQVYNEQFF,TGTGCCAGCAGCGCCCACCGACAGGTTTACAATGAGCAGTTCTTC
-,-,TRBV19,TRBJ2-2,CASSRGPDTGELFF,TGTGCCAGTAGTAGGGGGCCCGACACCGGGGAGCTGTTTTTT
-,TRBD2,TRBV18,TRBJ2-2,CASFTTRLAGNTGELFF,TGTGCCAGCTTCACCACGCGACTAGCGGGCAACACCGGGGAGCTGTTTTTT
-,-,TRBV5-4,TRBJ1-4,CASSLDAGGAGEKLFF,TGTGCCAGCAGCTTGGATGCGGGGGGCGCCGGTGAAAAACTGTTTTTT
-,TRBD2,TRBV2,TRBJ2-1,CASSEVRLAGGRGQFF,TGTGCCAGCAGTGAAGTGCGACTAGCGGGAGGGCGGGGGCAGTTCTTC
-,TRBD2,TRBV7-2,TRBJ2-1,CASSKLAGEQFF,TGTGCCAGCAGCAAACTAGCGGGTGAGCAGTTCTTC
-,TRBD1,TRBV18,TRBJ1-2,CASSPTDRELGYTF,TGTGCCAGCTCACCTACTGACAGGGAGCTTGGCTACACCTTC
-,-,TRBV4-2,TRBJ2-1,CASSQASTANEQFF,TGTGCCAGCAGCCAAGCATCGACAGCCAATGAGCAGTTCTTC
once,-,TRBV28,TRBJ2-3,CATGAPLGTDTQYF,TGTGCCACCGGGGCTCCCCTGGGCACAGATACGCAGTATTTT
-,-,TRBV27,TRBJ1-6,CASSSASGSYNSPLHF,TGTGCCAGCAGTTCCGCCAGCGGATCCTATAATTCACCCCTCCACTTT
medium-sized,TRBD1,TRBV11-2,TRBJ1-4,CASSLGQGSNEKLFF,TGTGCCAGCAGCTTAGGACAGGGTTCTAATGAAAAACTGTTTTTT